The 9 T cell receptor beta chains given below trace back to one sample, sequenced in a study of blood T cell repertoires in COVID-19. The table came from immunoSEQ multiplex PCR; TCRdb's copy has only in-frame clones and leaves some out. The table lists more than 70,000 clones, around nine tenths of them singletons. Sequencing was performed on peripheral blood. The source of these receptors is a man aged 45-60 years with active or convalescent COVID-19.

The chain is built from TRBV15 and TRBJ2-2; no clear D gene. With 3 bases removed from V and 3 bases from J, the gap between germline ends came to 5 bases. Germline V CDR1 and CDR2: LNHNV, YYDKDF (reference sequence). The CDR3 runs 13 residues. CDR3: CATSRQYTGELFF. The CDR3 nucleotides read TGTGCCACCAGCAGGCAGTACACCGGGGAGCTGTTTTTT.

J is TRBJ2-5 and V is TRBV7-9, with 8 bases fitting TRBD1. The CDR3 sequence is 14 residues long. CDR1 SEHNR and CDR2 FQNEAQ come from the germline V gene (reference sequence). J lost 2 bases, V lost 5 bases, and 4 bases had no gene match. This CDR3 reads CASSPTGVQETQYF. In DNA, the CDR3 is TGTGCCAGCAGCCCGACAGGGGTACAAGAGACCCAGTACTTC. Supplemented by reference TRBV7-9 and TRBJ2-5, the full variable domain reads DTGVSQNPRHKITKRGQNVTFRCDPISEHNRLYWYRQTLGQGPEFLTYFQNEAQLEKSRLLSDRFSAERPKGSFSTLEIQRTEQGDSAMYLCASSPTGVQETQYFGPGTRLLVL.

A few counts support this clone. The chain recombines TRBV5-6 with TRBJ2-7; a possible D gene is TRBD2 (5 bases). V was pared by 0 bases and J by 9 bases, with 19 bases between. The CDR3 is 15 amino acids. Germline-derived CDR1 and CDR2 are SGHDT and YYEEEE. For the CDR3, the DNA is TGTGCCAGCAGCTTGGCCAGGTTGGGAGCCCGGGGGCAGTACGTC. Amino acids: CASSLARLGARGQYV.

The chain recombines TRBV29-1 with TRBJ1-2; tentatively, D is TRBD1 (6 bases). The V and J ends lost 2 bases and 4 bases respectively, with 14 bases between them. This CDR3 region has 14 residues. Germline loops: CDR1 SQVTM, CDR2 ANQGSEA. CDR3 coding DNA: TGCAGCGTTGAACCCAACAGGGTGGCCTATGGCTACACCTTC. It yields the protein CSVEPNRVAYGYTF.

This chain's CDR3 is CASSYLGQGGVKLFF. The CDR3 DNA follows: TGTGCCAGCAGTTATTTGGGACAGGGTGGTGTAAAACTGTTTTTT. The V call is TRBV6-5, the J call TRBJ1-4, with 9 bases matching TRBD1. The germline CDR1 and CDR2 sequences are MNHEY and SVGAGI. The CDR3 runs to 15 residues. Trimming cost V 3 bases and J 10 bases; bases outside gene matches: 9.

V and J are TRBV21-1 and TRBJ1-5. TRBV21-1 is deemed a pseudogene. CDR3 length equals 18 residues. CDR3 DNA: TGTGCCAGCAGCAAATTTGTTCGGGAGAGGGGAGGCAATCAGCCCCAGCATTTT. Protein sequence: CASSKFVRERGGNQPQHF.

This clone was recorded once. V and J are TRBV24-1 and TRBJ2-5; 7 positions match TRBD2. The trim removed 7 bases at V and 6 bases at J, leaving 4 bases unmatched. The CDR3 is 12 amino acids. Germline-derived CDR1 and CDR2 are KGHDR and SFDVKD. CDR3 sequence (DNA): TGTGCCACCAGGGGGGAGGGTCAGACCCAGTACTTC. It translates to CATRGEGQTQYF.

CDR3 coding DNA: TGTGCCAGCAGTTCCTCGGGGTCCCAGCATTTT. Its protein is CASSSSGSQHF. This chain joins TRBV12-3 or TRBV12-4 and TRBJ1-5; D is unclear. V lost 4 bases to trimming and J lost 11 bases, with 9 bases between them. The CDR3 runs to 11 residues.

The chain joins TRBV5-1 to TRBJ2-5, with 8 positions matching TRBD1. In germline, CDR1 is SGHRS, CDR2 YFSETQ. This CDR3 is 14 amino acids long. V lost 5 bases and J lost 2; bases outside the gene matches: 5. CDR3 amino acids: CASRGDRLQETQYF. The DNA for the CDR3 is TGCGCCAGCAGGGGGGACAGGTTGCAAGAGACCCAGTACTTC.